The clone carrying this T cell receptor (beta chain) was observed a few times. CDR3 length: 15 amino acids. The V end lost 4 bases, the J end lost 0 bases, and 10 bases lay between the germline ends. Per the germline V gene, CDR1 is LNHDA and CDR2 is SQIVND (reference sequence). In the original workflow: Counts of nucleated cells, estimated from reference gene primer amplification, were obtained. Data came from immunoSEQ multiplex PCR; TCRdb stores just in-frame clones and leaves some out. V, J and clone size derive from that table, while D and trimming were established from the DNA sequence. The sample records about 160,000 clones, approximately 88% being singletons. The sample belongs to a study of blood T cell repertoires in COVID-19. Study overall: There were acute and convalescent COVID-19 samples, and they came from the United States, Italy and Spain. In each case, the material was cDNA or gDNA derived from T cells, B-cell-depleted T cells, or PBMCs.

The clonotype was recovered from a woman of 80 years or more with active or convalescent COVID-19. Sample: peripheral blood. The genes are TRBV19 and TRBJ2-1; D is uncertain. In DNA, the CDR3 is TGTGCCAGTAGTACCGCGACAACCTCCTACAATGAGCAGTTCTTC. Its protein product is CASSTATTSYNEQFF.